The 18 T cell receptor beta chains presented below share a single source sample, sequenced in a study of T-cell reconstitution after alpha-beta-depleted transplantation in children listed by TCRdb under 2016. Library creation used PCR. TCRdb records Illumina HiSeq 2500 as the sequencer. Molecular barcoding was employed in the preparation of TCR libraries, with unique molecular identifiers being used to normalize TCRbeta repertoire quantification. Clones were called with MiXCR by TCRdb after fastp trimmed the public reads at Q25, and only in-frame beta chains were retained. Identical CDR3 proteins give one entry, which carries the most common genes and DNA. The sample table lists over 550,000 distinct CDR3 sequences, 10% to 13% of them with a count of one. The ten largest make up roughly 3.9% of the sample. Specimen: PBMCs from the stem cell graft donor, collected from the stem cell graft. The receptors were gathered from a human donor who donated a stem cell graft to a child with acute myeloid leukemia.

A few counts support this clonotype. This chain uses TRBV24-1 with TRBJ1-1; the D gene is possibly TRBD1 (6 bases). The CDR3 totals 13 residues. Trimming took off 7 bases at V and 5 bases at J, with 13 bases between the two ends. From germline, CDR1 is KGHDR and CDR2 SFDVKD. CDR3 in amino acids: CATRKDSRTEAFF. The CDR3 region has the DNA TGTGCCACCAGGAAGGACAGTCGTACTGAAGCTTTCTTT.

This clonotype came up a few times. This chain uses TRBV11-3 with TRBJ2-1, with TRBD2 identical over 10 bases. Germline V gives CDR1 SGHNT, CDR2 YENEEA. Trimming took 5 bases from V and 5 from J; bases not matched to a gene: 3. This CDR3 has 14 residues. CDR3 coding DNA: TGTGCCAGCAGCACTAGCGGGATAGACAATGAGCAGTTCTTC. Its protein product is CASSTSGIDNEQFF.

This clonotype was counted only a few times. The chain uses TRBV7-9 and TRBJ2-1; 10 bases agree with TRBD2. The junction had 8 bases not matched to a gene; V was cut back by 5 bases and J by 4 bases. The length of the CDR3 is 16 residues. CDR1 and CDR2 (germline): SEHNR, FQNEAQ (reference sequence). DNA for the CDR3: TGTGCCAGCAGCCAGCGAGCGGGAGGGACTTACAATGAGCAGTTCTTC. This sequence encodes CASSQRAGGTYNEQFF.

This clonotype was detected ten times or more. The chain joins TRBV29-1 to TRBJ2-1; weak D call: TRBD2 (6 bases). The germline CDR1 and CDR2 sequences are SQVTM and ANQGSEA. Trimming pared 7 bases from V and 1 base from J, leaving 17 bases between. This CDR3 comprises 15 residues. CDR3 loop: CSAGGAVESYNEQFF. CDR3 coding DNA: TGCAGCGCCGGGGGAGCGGTAGAATCCTACAATGAGCAGTTCTTC.

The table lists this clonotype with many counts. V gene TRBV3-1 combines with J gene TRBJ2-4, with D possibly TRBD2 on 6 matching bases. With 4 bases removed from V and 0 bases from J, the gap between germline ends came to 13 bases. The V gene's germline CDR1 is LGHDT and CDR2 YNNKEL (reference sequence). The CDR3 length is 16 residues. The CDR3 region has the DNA TGTGCCAGCAGCCCCCCCGGGGAGGTAGCCAAAAACATTCAGTACTTC. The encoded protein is CASSPPGEVAKNIQYF.

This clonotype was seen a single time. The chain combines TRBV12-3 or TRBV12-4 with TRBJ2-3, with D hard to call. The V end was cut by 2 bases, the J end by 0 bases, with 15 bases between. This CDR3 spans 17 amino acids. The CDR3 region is CASSLWVAGPSTDTQYF. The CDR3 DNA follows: TGTGCCAGCAGTTTATGGGTTGCAGGACCCAGCACAGATACGCAGTATTTT.

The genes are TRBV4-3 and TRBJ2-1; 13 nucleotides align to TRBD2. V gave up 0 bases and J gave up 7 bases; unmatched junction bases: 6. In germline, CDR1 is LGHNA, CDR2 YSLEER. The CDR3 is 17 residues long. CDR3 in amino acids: CASSQDFRTSGSNEQFF. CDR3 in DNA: TGCGCCAGCAGCCAAGATTTCAGGACTAGCGGGAGTAATGAGCAGTTCTTC.

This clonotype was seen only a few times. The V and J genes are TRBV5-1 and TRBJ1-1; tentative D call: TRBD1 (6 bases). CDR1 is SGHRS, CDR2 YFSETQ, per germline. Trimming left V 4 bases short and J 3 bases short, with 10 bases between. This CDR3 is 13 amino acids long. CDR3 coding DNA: TGCGCCAGCAGCCGAACAGGGTACACTGAAGCTTTCTTT. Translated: CASSRTGYTEAFF.

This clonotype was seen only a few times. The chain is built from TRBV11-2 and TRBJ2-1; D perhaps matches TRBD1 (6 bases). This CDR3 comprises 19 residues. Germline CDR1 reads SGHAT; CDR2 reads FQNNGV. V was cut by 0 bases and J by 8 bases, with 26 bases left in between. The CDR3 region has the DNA TGTGCCAGCAGCTTAGACCCTACTACTTGGACAGTTCTATGGGATGAGCAGTTCTTC. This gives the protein CASSLDPTTWTVLWDEQFF.

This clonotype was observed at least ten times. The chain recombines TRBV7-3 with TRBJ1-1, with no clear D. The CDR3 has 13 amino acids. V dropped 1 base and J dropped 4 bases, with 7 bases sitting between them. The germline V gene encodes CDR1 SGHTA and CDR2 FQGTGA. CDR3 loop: CASSLMLGTEAFF. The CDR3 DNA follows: TGTGCCAGCAGCTTAATGTTGGGCACTGAAGCTTTCTTT.

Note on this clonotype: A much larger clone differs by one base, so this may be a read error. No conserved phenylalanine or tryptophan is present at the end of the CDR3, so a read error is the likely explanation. The DNA of the CDR3 is TGTGCCAGCAGCATCAGGGGAGAGGGTGAAGCTTTCGTT. Protein sequence: CASSIRGEGEAFV. The chain carries TRBV12-3 or TRBV12-4 and TRBJ1-1; TRBD1 is a possible D gene (6 bases). This CDR3 contains 13 residues. V gave up 6 bases and J gave up 7 bases, with 15 bases separating them.

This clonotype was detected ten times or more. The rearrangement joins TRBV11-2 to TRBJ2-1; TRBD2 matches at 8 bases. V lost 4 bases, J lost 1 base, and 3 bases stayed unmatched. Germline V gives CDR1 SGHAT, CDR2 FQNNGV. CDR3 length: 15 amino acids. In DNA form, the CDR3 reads TGTGCCAGCAGCTCTCGACTAGCGTCCTACAATGAGCAGTTCTTC. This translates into CASSSRLASYNEQFF.

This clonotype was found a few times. CDR3 nucleotide sequence: TGTGCCAGCAGTTCTCGGAGGGGGGCGGGGACGATCGATACGCAGTATTTT. Its translation: CASSSRRGAGTIDTQYF. This rearrangement joins TRBV28 to TRBJ2-3; TRBD1 or TRBD2 may be the D gene (6 bases each). This CDR3 comprises 17 residues. From germline, CDR1 is MDHEN and CDR2 SYDVKM. V was pared by 4 bases and J by 6 bases, with 23 bases between.

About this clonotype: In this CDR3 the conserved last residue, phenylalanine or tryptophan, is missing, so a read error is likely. In DNA, the CDR3 is TGCGCCAGCACACCCGGGACAGGGGGGAGTTATGAAAAACTGTTTTCT. As protein: CASTPGTGGSYEKLFS. The V and J genes are TRBV5-1 and TRBJ1-4; 11 bases are shared with TRBD1. The CDR3 has 16 residues. V dropped 6 bases and J dropped 6; count of bases not matched to a gene: 10. The germline CDR1 and CDR2 sequences are SGHRS and YFSETQ.

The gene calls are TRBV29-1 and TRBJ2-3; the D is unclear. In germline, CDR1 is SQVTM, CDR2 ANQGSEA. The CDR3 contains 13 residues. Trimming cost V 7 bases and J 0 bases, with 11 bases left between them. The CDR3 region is CSALGFSTDTQYF. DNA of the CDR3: TGCAGCGCCCTGGGATTTAGCACAGATACGCAGTATTTT.

The CDR3 is CSARAGTAYEKLFF. CDR3 bases: TGCAGTGCTAGAGCGGGGACAGCCTATGAAAAACTGTTTTTT. The chain links TRBV20-1 to TRBJ1-4; 7 bases agree with TRBD1. CDR3 length equals 14 residues. CDR1 DFQATT and CDR2 SNEGSKA come from the germline V gene (reference sequence). V dropped 1 base and J dropped 6; count of bases not matched to a gene: 5.

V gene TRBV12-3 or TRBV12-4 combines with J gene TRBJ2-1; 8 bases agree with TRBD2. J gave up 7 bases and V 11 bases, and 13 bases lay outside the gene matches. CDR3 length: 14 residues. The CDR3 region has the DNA TGTGCCTCCTGCTTGAGCGGGAGTTCAAATGAGCAGTTCTTC. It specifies CASCLSGSSNEQFF.

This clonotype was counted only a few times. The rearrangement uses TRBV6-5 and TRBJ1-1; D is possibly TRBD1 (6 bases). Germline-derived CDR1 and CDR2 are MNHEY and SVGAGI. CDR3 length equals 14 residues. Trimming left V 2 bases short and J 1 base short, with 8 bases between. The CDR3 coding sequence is TGTGCCAGCAGTTACAGACAGGAGAACACTGAAGCTTTCTTT. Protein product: CASSYRQENTEAFF.